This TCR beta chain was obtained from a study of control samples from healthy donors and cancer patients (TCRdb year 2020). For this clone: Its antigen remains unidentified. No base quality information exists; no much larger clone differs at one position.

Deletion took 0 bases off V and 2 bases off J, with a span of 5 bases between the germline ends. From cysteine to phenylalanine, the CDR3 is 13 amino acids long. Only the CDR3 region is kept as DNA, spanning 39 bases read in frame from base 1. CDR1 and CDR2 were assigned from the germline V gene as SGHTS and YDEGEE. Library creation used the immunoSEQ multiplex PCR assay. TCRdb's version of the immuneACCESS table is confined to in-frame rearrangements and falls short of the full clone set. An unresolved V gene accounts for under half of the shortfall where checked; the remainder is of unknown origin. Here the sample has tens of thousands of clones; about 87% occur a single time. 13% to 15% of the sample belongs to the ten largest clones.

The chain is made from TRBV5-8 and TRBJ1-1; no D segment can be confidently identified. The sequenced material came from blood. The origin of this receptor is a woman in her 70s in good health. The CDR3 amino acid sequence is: CASSLGRNTEAFF. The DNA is TGTGCCAGCAGCTTGGGCAGAAACACTGAAGCTTTCTTT.